The entry that follows covers one TCR beta chain sequence. The antigen is not known. The data were obtained in a study of cytotoxic CD8 clonotypes in ibrutinib-treated CLL. Study findings and constraints: In comparison with age-matched healthy donors, baseline clonality was higher and tracked circulating CD8+ T-cell counts.

Germline lookup yields CDR1 SGHDT and CDR2 YYEEEE. The V end was cut by 7 bases, the J end by 8 bases, with 23 bases between. The CDR3 consists of 15 residues. Assay: immunoSEQ multiplex PCR; the TCRdb copy retains only in-frame clones and omits some. Among 150,000 to 200,000 clones listed, about four fifths were seen once. The clonotype was recovered from a human donor with chronic lymphocytic leukemia. The material was PBMCs, obtained after 12 months of ibrutinib treatment. The chain recombines TRBV5-6 with TRBJ2-3; a weak D match, TRBD2 (7 bases). For the CDR3, the DNA is TGTGCCAGCCGGGCCTTGGCGGGGGCCGGGGGTACGCAGTATTTT. This sequence encodes CASRALAGAGGTQYF. Full variable domain (missing parts from reference TRBV5-6 and TRBJ2-3): DAGVTQSPTHLIKTRGQQVTLRCSPKSGHDTVSWYQQALGQGPQFIFQYYEEEERQRGNFPDRFSGHQFPNYSSELNVNALLLGDSALYLCASRALAGAGGTQYFGPGTRLTVL.